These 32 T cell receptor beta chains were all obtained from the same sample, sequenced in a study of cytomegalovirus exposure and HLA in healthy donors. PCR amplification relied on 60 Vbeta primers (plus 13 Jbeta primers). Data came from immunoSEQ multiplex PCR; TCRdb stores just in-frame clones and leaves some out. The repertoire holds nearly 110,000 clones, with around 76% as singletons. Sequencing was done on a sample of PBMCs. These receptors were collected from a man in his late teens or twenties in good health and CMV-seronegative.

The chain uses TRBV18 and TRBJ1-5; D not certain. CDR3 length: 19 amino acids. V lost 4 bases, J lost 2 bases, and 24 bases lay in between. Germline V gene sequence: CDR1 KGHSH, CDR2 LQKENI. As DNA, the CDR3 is TGTGCCAGCTCACAAATTGGCCACACTACCCGAGATCGCAATCAGCCCCAGCATTTT. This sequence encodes CASSQIGHTTRDRNQPQHF.

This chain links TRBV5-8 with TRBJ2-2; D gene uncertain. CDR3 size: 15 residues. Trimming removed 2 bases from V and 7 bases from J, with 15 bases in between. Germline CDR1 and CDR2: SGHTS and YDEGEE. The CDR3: CASSFSIRPSGELFF. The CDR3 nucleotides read TGTGCCAGCAGCTTCTCTATACGGCCTAGCGGGGAGCTGTTTTTT.

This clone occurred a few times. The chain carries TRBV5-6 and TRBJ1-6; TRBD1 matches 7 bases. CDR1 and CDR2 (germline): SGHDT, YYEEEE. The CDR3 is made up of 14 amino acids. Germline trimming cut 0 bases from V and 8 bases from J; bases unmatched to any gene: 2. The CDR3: CASSLGQGHSPLHF. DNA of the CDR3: TGTGCCAGCAGCTTGGGACAGGGCCATTCACCCCTCCACTTT.

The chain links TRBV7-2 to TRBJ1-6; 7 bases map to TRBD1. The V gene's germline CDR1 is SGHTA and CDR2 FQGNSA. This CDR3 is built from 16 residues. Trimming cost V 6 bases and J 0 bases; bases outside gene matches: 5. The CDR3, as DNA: TGTGCCAGCAGTCCGACAGGGAGCTCCTATAATTCACCCCTCCACTTT. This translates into CASSPTGSSYNSPLHF.

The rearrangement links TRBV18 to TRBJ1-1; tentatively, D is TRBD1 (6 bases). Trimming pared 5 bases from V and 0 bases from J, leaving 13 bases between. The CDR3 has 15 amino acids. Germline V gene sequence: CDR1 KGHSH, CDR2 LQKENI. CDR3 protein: CASSGQPILNTEAFF. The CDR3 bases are TGTGCCAGCTCAGGACAGCCTATACTGAACACTGAAGCTTTCTTT. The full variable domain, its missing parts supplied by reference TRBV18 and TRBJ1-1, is NAGVMQNPRHLVRRRGQEARLRCSPMKGHSHVYWYRQLPEEGLKFMVYLQKENIIDESGMPKERFSAEFPKEGPSILRIQQVVRGDSAAYFCASSGQPILNTEAFFGQGTRLTVV.

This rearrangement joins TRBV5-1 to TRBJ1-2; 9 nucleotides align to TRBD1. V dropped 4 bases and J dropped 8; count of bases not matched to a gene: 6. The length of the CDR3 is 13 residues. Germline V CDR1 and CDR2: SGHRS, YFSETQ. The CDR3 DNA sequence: TGCGCCAGCAGCCCCGGACAGGGGTACGGCTACACCTTC. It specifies CASSPGQGYGYTF. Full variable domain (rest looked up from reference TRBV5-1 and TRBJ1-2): KAGVTQTPRYLIKTRGQQVTLSCSPISGHRSVSWYQQTPGQGLQFLFEYFSETQRNKGNFPGRFSGRQFSNSRSEMNVSTLELGDSALYLCASSPGQGYGYTFGSGTRLTVV.

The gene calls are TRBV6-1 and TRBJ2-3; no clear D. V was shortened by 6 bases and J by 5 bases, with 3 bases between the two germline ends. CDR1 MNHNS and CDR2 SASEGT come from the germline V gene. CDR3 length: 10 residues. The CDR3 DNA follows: TGTGCCAGCAGGAGAGATACGCAGTATTTT. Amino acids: CASRRDTQYF.

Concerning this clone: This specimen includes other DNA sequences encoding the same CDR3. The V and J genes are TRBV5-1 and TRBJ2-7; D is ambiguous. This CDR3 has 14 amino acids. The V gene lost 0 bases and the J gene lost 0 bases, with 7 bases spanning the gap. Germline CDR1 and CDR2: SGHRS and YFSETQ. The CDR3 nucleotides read TGCGCCAGCAGCTTGGGCGGCATCTCCTACGAGCAGTACTTC. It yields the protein CASSLGGISYEQYF.

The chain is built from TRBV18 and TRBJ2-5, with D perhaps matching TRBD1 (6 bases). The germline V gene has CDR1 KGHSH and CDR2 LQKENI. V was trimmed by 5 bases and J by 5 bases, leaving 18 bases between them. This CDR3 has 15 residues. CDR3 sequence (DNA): TGTGCCAGCTCAGTATCCGGGACAACATGGGAGACCCAGTACTTC. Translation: CASSVSGTTWETQYF.

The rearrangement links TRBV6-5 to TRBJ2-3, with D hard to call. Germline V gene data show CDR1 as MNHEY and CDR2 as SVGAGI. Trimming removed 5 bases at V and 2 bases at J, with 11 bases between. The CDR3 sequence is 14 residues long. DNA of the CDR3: TGTGCCAGCAGTCCGGCGAGGTTCACAGATACGCAGTATTTT. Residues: CASSPARFTDTQYF.

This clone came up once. The CDR3 reads CASSRSGGQDTDTQYF. CDR3 nucleotide sequence: TGTGCCAGCAGCAGGTCCGGGGGGCAGGACACAGATACGCAGTATTTT. This chain connects TRBV5-4 to TRBJ2-3, with D possibly matching TRBD2 (7 bases). With 4 bases removed from V and 2 bases from J, the gap between germline ends came to 17 bases. Per the germline V gene, CDR1 is SGHNT and CDR2 is YYREEE (reference sequence). There are 16 residues in the CDR3.

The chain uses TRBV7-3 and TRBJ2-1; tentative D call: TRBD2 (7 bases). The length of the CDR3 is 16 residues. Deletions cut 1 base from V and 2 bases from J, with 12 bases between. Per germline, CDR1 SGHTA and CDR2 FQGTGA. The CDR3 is CASSLIGGAPYNEQFF. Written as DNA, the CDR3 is TGTGCCAGCAGCTTAATTGGGGGGGCCCCCTACAATGAGCAGTTCTTC. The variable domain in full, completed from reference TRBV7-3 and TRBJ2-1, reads GAGVSQTPSNKVTEKGKYVELRCDPISGHTALYWYRQSLGQGPEFLIYFQGTGAADDSGLPNDRFFAVRPEGSVSTLKIQRTERGDSAVYLCASSLIGGAPYNEQFFGPGTRLTVL.

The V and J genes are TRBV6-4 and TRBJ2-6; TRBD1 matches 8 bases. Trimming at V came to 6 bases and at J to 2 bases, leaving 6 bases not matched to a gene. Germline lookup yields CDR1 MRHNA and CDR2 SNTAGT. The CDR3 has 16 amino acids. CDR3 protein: CASSRTGTTGANVLTF. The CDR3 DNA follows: TGTGCCAGCAGCCGGACAGGGACAACTGGGGCCAACGTCCTGACTTTC.

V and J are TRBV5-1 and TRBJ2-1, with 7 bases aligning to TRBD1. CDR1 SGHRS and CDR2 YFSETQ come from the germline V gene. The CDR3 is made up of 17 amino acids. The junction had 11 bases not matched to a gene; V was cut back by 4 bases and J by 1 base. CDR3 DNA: TGCGCCAGCAGCCCCCCCCGACAGGGTGGATCCTACAATGAGCAGTTCTTC. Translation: CASSPPRQGGSYNEQFF.

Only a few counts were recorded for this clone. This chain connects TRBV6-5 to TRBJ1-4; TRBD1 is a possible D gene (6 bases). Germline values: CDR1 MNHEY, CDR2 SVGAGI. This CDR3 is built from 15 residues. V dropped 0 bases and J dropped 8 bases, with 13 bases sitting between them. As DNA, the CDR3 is TGTGCCAGCAGTTACTCCGCAGGGGCCGAAGAAAAACTGTTTTTT. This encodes CASSYSAGAEEKLFF.

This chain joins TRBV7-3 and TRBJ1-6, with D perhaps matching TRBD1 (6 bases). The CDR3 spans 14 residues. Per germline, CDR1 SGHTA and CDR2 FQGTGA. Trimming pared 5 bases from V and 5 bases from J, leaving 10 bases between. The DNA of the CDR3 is TGTGCCAGCAGCGCGCAGGGGCATAATTCACCCCTCCACTTT. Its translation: CASSAQGHNSPLHF.

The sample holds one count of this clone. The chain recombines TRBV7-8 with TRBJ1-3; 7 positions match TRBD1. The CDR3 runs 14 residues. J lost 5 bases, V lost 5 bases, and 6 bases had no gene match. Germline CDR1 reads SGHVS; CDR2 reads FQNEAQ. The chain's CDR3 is CASSLRDSRNTIYF. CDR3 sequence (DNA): TGTGCCAGCAGCCTCCGGGACAGTAGAAACACCATATATTTT.

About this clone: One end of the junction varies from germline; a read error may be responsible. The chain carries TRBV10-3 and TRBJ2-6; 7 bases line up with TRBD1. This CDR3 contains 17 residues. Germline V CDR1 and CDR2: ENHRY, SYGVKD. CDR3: CVISRQGQSSGANVLTF. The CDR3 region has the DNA TGTGTCATCAGTAGACAGGGCCAATCCTCTGGGGCCAACGTCCTGACTTTC.

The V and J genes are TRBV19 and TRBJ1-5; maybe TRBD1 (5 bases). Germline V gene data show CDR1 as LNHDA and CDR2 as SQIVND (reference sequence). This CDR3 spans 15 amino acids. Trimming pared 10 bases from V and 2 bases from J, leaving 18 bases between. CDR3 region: CATRNRQGGNQPQHF. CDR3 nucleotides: TGTGCCACCCGGAATCGACAAGGGGGCAATCAGCCCCAGCATTTT. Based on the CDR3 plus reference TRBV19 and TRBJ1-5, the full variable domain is DGGITQSPKYLFRKEGQNVTLSCEQNLNHDAMYWYRQDPGQGLRLIYYSQIVNDFQKGDIAEGYSVSREKKESFPLTVTSAQKNPTAFYLCATRNRQGGNQPQHFGDGTRLSIL.

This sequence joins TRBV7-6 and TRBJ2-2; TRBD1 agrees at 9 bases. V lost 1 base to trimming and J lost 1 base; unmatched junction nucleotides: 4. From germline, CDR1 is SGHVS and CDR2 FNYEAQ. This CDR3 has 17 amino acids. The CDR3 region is CASSLVRDRVNTGELFF. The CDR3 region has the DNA TGTGCCAGCAGCTTAGTTAGGGACAGGGTGAACACCGGGGAGCTGTTTTTT.

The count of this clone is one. CDR3: CASSPEGEYTF. CDR3 nucleotides: TGTGCCAGCTCACCGGAGGGAGAGTACACCTTC. The chain couples TRBV18 to TRBJ1-2; D gene uncertain. CDR3 length: 11 amino acids. Between the trimmed V and J ends, which lost 3 bases and 11 bases, there was a span of 10 bases. CDR1 is KGHSH, CDR2 LQKENI, per germline. The full variable domain, in which reference TRBV18 and TRBJ1-2 provide the parts outside the CDR3, is NAGVMQNPRHLVRRRGQEARLRCSPMKGHSHVYWYRQLPEEGLKFMVYLQKENIIDESGMPKERFSAEFPKEGPSILRIQQVVRGDSAAYFCASSPEGEYTFGSGTRLTVV.

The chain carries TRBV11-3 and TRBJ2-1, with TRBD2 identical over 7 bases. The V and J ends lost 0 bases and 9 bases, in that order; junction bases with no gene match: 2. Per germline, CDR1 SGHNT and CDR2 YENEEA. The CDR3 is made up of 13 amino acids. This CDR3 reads CASSLEGGGEQFF. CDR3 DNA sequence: TGTGCCAGCAGCTTAGAGGGGGGGGGTGAGCAGTTCTTC.

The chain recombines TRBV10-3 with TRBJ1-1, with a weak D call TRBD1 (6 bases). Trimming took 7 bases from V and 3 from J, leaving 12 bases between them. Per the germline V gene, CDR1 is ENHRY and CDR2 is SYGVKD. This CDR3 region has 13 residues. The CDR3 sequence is CAIKLNRDTEAFF. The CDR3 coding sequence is TGTGCCATCAAGCTCAACAGGGACACTGAAGCTTTCTTT.

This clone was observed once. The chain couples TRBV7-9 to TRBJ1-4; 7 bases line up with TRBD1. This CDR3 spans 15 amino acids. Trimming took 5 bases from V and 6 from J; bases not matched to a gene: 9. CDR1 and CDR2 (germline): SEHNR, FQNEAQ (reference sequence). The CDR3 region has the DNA TGTGCCAGCAGCCCCACAGGGGATAGGGATGAAAAACTGTTTTTT. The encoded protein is CASSPTGDRDEKLFF.

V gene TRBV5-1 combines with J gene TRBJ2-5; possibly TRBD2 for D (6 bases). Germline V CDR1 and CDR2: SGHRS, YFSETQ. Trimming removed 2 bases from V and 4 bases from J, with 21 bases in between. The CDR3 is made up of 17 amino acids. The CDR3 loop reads CASSLTTGTQVGETQYF. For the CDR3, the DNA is TGCGCCAGCAGCTTAACAACCGGGACTCAGGTCGGAGAGACCCAGTACTTC.

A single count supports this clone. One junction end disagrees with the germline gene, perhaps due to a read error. The CDR3 protein is CASSEGLSMRETQYF. DNA for the CDR3: TGTGCCAGCAGCGAAGGTCTGTCTATGAGAGAGACCCAGTACTTC. J is TRBJ2-5 and V is TRBV2; D gene uncertain. Germline assignment: CDR1 SNHLY and CDR2 FYNNEI. The CDR3 runs 15 residues.

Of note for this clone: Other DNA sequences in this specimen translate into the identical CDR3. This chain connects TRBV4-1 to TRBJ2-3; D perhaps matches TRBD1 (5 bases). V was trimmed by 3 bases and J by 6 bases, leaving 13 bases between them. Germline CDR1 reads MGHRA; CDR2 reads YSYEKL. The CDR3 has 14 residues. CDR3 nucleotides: TGCGCCAGCAGCCAGGGGCAGGGCCCCGATACGCAGTATTTT. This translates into CASSQGQGPDTQYF.

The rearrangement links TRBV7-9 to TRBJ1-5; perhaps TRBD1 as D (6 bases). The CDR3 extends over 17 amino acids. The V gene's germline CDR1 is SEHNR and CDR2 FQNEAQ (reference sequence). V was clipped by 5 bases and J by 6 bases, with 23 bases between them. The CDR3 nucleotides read TGTGCCAGCAGCCCGCTGGGGGGGGCGGGTAGGAGTCAGCCCCAGCATTTT. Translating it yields CASSPLGGAGRSQPQHF.

CDR3: CASSQDGREWDTQYF. The CDR3 nucleotides are TGCGCCAGCAGCCAAGACGGCCGGGAGTGGGATACGCAGTATTTT. The J gene is TRBJ2-3, the V gene TRBV4-3; D is possibly TRBD2 (6 bases). The V gene's germline CDR1 is LGHNA and CDR2 YSLEER. Trimming pared 0 bases from V and 6 bases from J, leaving 13 bases between. The length of the CDR3 is 15 residues.

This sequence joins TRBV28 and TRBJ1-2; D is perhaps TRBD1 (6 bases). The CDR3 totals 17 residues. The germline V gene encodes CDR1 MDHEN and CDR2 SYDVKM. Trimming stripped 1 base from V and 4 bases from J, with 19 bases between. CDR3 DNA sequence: TGTGCCAGCAGTTTATTGGGCAGGGGAAGCGAAGGCTATGGCTACACCTTC. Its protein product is CASSLLGRGSEGYGYTF.

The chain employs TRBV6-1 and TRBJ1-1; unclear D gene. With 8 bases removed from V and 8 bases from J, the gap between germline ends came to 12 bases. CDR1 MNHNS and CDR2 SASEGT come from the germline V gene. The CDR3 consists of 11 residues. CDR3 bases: TGTGCCAGCTTCCCCGCGGGGGAAGCTTTCTTT. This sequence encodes CASFPAGEAFF.

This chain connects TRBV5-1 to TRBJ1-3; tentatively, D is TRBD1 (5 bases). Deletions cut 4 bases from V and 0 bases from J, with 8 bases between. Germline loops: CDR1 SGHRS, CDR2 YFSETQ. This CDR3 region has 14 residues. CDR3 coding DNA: TGCGCCAGCAGCGACAGTGTCTCTGGAAACACCATATATTTT. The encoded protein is CASSDSVSGNTIYF.